A selection of T cell receptor beta chains follows, all from one sample in a study of blood T cell repertoires in COVID-19. The protocol was immunoSEQ multiplex PCR, while the TCRdb copy is restricted to in-frame clones and leaves out a portion. There are roughly 120,000 clones in the sample; 75% to 90% occur only once, and 6.6% lies in the top ten. Sequencing input: peripheral blood. The receptors shown here come from a woman aged 50 to 60 with acute or convalescent COVID-19. CDR3s include the opening cysteine and the closing phenylalanine or tryptophan. Fields, in order: CDR3 length, V gene, D gene, J gene, clone size, CDR3 DNA, CDR3 protein. D genes are given only for firm matches. A row's size may be missing; if present it is once, few, many or a size class.

>11|TRBV27|NA|TRBJ2-7|NA
TGTGCCAGCAGGGGGCGGATCGAGCAGTACTTC
CASRGRIEQYF
>12|TRBV7-8|NA|TRBJ1-1|NA
TGTGCCAGCAGCTTAGGACGCGACTCCGCTTTCTTT
CASSLGRDSAFF
>16|TRBV24-1|TRBD1|TRBJ1-5|NA
TGTGCCACCAGTGATCCCGGGACAGGGGTAAATCAGCCCCAGCATTTT
CATSDPGTGVNQPQHF
>11|TRBV20-1|NA|TRBJ1-2|NA
TGCAGTGCTACTGCTAACTATGGCTACACCTTC
CSATANYGYTF
>15|TRBV5-8|TRBD1|TRBJ2-1|NA
TGTGCCAGCACCCCTGGGACAGGGCGTGCAAATGAGCAGTTCTTC
CASTPGTGRANEQFF
>14|TRBV2|NA|TRBJ2-7|NA
TGTGCCAGCAGCCTAAGGCAGGTTGCCTACGAGCAGTACTTC
CASSLRQVAYEQYF
>12|TRBV11-2|NA|TRBJ1-2|NA
TGTGCCAGCAGCGAGACAGGTTATGGCTACACCTTC
CASSETGYGYTF
>15|TRBV10-3|NA|TRBJ2-3|NA
TGTGCCATCAGCGGTCTGACAAGGAGCACAGATACGCAGTATTTT
CAISGLTRSTDTQYF
>15|TRBV19|TRBD2|TRBJ2-3|once
TGTGCCACCATTAGCGGGGGCCCCCAGAAAGATACGCAGTATTTT
CATISGGPQKDTQYF
>15|TRBV5-4|TRBD1|TRBJ2-2|NA
TGTGCCAGCAGCTCGGGACAGGCCAACACCGGGGAGCTGTTTTTT
CASSSGQANTGELFF
>12|TRBV11-2|NA|TRBJ1-4|NA
TGTGCCAGCAGCTTTGGCACGGAAAAACTGTTTTTT
CASSFGTEKLFF
>15|TRBV11-2|NA|TRBJ2-7|NA
TGTGCCAGCAGCTTAGTCTCCTCGAGCTCCTACGAGCAGTACTTC
CASSLVSSSSYEQYF
>19|TRBV3-1/TRBV3-2|TRBD2|TRBJ2-3|NA
TGTGCCAGCAGCCGTCTGGGGGGACGGGGAGGGGTGCGCACAGATACGCAGTATTTT
CASSRLGGRGGVRTDTQYF
>16|TRBV18|NA|TRBJ1-1|NA
TGTGCCAGCTCACCGATGGGCAGGGGTGGTAACACTGAAGCTTTCTTT
CASSPMGRGGNTEAFF
>13|TRBV28|TRBD1|TRBJ1-2|NA
TGTGCCAGCAGGTCAGGGGGAGGCTATGGCTACACCTTC
CASRSGGGYGYTF
>18|TRBV5-1|TRBD1|TRBJ1-2|NA
TGCGCCAGCAGCTTGGGTGGAACAGGGGGCGCGGGCTTATATGGCTACACCTTC
CASSLGGTGGAGLYGYTF
>17|TRBV7-6|NA|TRBJ1-4|NA
TGTGCCAGCAGCTTAGCGCAGGGGCAGGGTTTAAGTGAAAAACTGTTTTTT
CASSLAQGQGLSEKLFF
>16|TRBV21-1|NA|TRBJ1-1|NA
TGTGCCAGCAGCCCCCGGGAATGGACTCGAAACACTGAAGCTTTCTTT
CASSPREWTRNTEAFF
>14|TRBV7-3|TRBD2|TRBJ2-7|NA
TGTGCCAGCAGCCCCCGGGGGGGGACCTCTGAGCAGTACTTC
CASSPRGGTSEQYF
>14|TRBV5-1|TRBD1|TRBJ1-2|NA
TGCGCCAGCAGTCTTGGGACAGGGGGCCCTAGGAGTACCTTC
CASSLGTGGPRSTF
>13|TRBV18|NA|TRBJ2-7|NA
TGTGCCAGCTCAGCACAGAGAGCCTACGAGCAGTACTTC
CASSAQRAYEQYF
>12|TRBV9|NA|TRBJ1-1|NA
TGTGCCAGCAGCGCCCTTAACACTGAAGCTTTCTTT
CASSALNTEAFF
>14|TRBV5-6|NA|TRBJ1-2|NA
TGTGCCAGCAGCTTGGTAAACGCAATCCGGGGCTACACCTTC
CASSLVNAIRGYTF
>16|TRBV9|TRBD1|TRBJ1-3|NA
TGTGCCAGCAGCGCCCAACAGGGGTTGGTTGGAAACACCATATATTTT
CASSAQQGLVGNTIYF
>18|TRBV5-4|TRBD2|TRBJ2-1|NA
TGTGCCAGCAGCTCCGGGACTAGCGGGGGGGCTTCCTACAATGAGCAGTTCTTC
CASSSGTSGGASYNEQFF
>17|TRBV4-2|TRBD1|TRBJ1-2|NA
TGTGCCAGCAGCCAAGAACCACAGGGGCAAACTAACTATGGCTACACCTTC
CASSQEPQGQTNYGYTF
>16|TRBV6-2/TRBV6-3|TRBD1|TRBJ1-1|few
TGTGCCAGCAGTTCGGGACAGGGGGCGATCGACACTGAAGCTTTCTTT
CASSSGQGAIDTEAFF
>15|TRBV19|TRBD2|TRBJ2-5|NA
TGTGCCAGTAGTATTACAGCGGGGGTTGGAGAGACCCAGTACTTC
CASSITAGVGETQYF
>14|TRBV5-1|NA|TRBJ2-5|once
TGCGCCAGCAGCTTGGGACAGCACCAAGAGACCCAGTACTTC
CASSLGQHQETQYF